This T cell receptor beta chain appears in the sequencing data of a study of OX40 agonist ivuxolimab in advanced cancers. Study-wide background: The dose of intravenous ivuxolimab that patients received every 2 weeks ranged from 0.01 to 10 mg/kg. Study-wide points: Among the nonresponders, some also had low normalized T-cell clonal expansion. The CD4+ and CD8+ T cells in the blood had expanded clonally by week 6 at 0.1 to 3.0 mg/kg. On average, CD8+ T cells had more expanded clones than CD4+.

This table comes from immunoSEQ multiplex PCR, and its TCRdb copy is limited to in-frame clones, with some not included. The sample yields roughly 36,000 clones, under 85% seen once. Worth noting for this clone: No antigen is known for it.

The sequence came from an adult with an advanced solid tumor such as melanoma, head and neck, liver or kidney cancer. Sequencing was performed on CD4+ or CD8+ T cells sorted from blood, taken in a trial of the OX40 agonist ivuxolimab.

Here the CDR3 reads CASSSGLAWSEQFF. The CDR3 coding sequence is TGTGCCAGCAGCTCCGGACTAGCTTGGTCTGAGCAGTTCTTC. V is TRBV7-9 and J is TRBJ2-1, with TRBD2 matching over 8 bases. The V and J ends lost 4 bases and 9 bases, in that order; junction bases with no gene match: 8. Germline assignment: CDR1 SEHNR and CDR2 FQNEAQ (reference sequence). CDR3 length equals 14 residues. The entire variable domain, with the rest obtained from reference TRBV7-9 and TRBJ2-1, is as follows: DTGVSQNPRHKITKRGQNVTFRCDPISEHNRLYWYRQTLGQGPEFLTYFQNEAQLEKSRLLSDRFSAERPKGSFSTLEIQRTEQGDSAMYLCASSSGLAWSEQFFGPGTRLTVL.